The subject of this entry is one TCR beta chain. This clone's antigen is unknown. No qualities accompany the bases; no much larger clone lies one base away. To identify antigen-specific CD4+ T cell clonotypes by their expansion, the ViraFEST assay first stimulated PBMC with viral peptide pools and then applied TCR sequencing. After around ten days of culture, CD4+ T cells were isolated with the EasySep CD4+ T cell isolation kit. Convalescent patients had PCR-confirmed SARS-CoV-2 infection between March and December 2020, before Alpha, Beta and Delta variants emerged in the United States. Each participant received two doses of an mRNA SARS-CoV-2 vaccine, either BNT162b2 or mRNA-1273. Two million PBMC per well were cultured with 9 to 10 ug/ml peptides in IMDM containing roughly 5% human AB serum, about 9.6 IU/ml IL-2 and gentamicin. On days 3 and 7, half of the culture medium was replaced with fresh IL-2-containing medium. Each peptide stimulation condition was cultured in triplicate wells unless otherwise noted. PBMC were separated from whole blood using Ficoll-Paque Plus gradient centrifugation and were then either cryopreserved at -140C or used fresh. Overlapping peptide pools spanned the spike proteins of SARS-CoV-2 and the common cold coronaviruses HCoV-NL63, HCoV-OC43 and HCoV-229E. The QIAamp micro DNA kit was used to extract genomic DNA from the cultured CD4+ T cells.

Its CDR3 holds 15 amino acids, cysteine through phenylalanine. The sequence is cut down to CDR3 DNA, 45 bases in frame from base 1. In the germline V gene (reference sequence), CDR1 corresponds to MNHNY and CDR2 to SVGAGI. At the junction V is shortened by 2 bases and J by 5 bases; bases outside the gene matches: 6. This sample was taken from a study of vaccination effects on CD4 cells after COVID-19 (dated by TCRdb to between 2021 and 2023). Broadly, across the study: Samples were taken from three convalescent patients early (day +14) and late (day +241, +227, +161 respectively) after vaccination. Post-vaccine samples across the study were collected a median of 72 days after the second dose, with a range of 14 to 241. In both COVID-19 convalescent patients and infection-naive vaccine recipients, the study compared SARS-CoV-2 spike-specific CD4+ TCR repertoires from before mRNA vaccination with those from after it. The full study included some eleven COVID-19 convalescent patients and a few SARS-CoV-2-naive healthy vaccine recipients. Cultures from other donors in the study were sequenced using the Oncomine TCR Beta short-read assay on an Illumina iSeq 100.

Overall results and qualifications from the work: The study was limited by a small number of convalescent patients, and early post-infection timepoints were lacking. At late post-vaccination timepoints, both infection-induced and vaccine-induced clones showed marked clonal contraction, consistent with waning T cell responses. Among convalescent patients, the spike-reactive repertoire after vaccination was made up mainly of new vaccine-induced clones that were largely distinct from the clones induced by infection.

Receptors were amplified or captured by the immunoSEQ multiplex PCR assay. DNA from the CD4+ T cells that had been cultured and isolated underwent TCR beta CDR3 sequencing. In the source study's methods: The analysis removed non-productive TCR sequences, trimmed reads to the CDR3 region, and retained only CDR3s that were 7 or more amino acids long. Antigen-specific clonotypes were identified using the MANAFEST web app by comparison of expansion in peptide wells against reference cultures. For clones to be considered positive, expansion at FDR<0.05 versus reference and all other wells, an odds ratio above 5, and a frequency above 0.1% in two replicate wells were required. Clonotypes significantly expanded in SARS-CoV-2 spike wells and in at least one common cold coronavirus spike condition were defined as cross-reactive. Levenshtein distance calculated with the stringdist R package was used to assess CDR3 similarity, and unrooted trees were constructed with ape in R 3.6.1. Held by TCRdb, this immuneACCESS table contains in-frame sequences only and omits some clones. Under half of the omission traces to an unresolved V gene where checked; the cause of the rest is unknown. The D gene and trimming were derived from the DNA, and the V and J assignments and clone size from that table. This sample comprises approximately 15,000 clones, 76% of them detected only once. The ten biggest clones cover around 23% of the sample.

This receptor chain uses TRBV6-6 and TRBJ1-1; the central 9 bases match TRBD1. This material consisted of CD4+ T cells from PBMCs cultured with HCoV-NL63 spike peptides, taken after COVID-19 vaccination. The cell subset or site tag for this specimen amounts to: HCoV-NL63 spike overlapping peptide pool stimulation. The receptor was isolated from a human donor who had a prior SARS-CoV-2 infection. The bases read TGTGCCAGCAGTTACACGGGACAGGGTGAAACTGAAGCTTTCTTT. Translated, this is CASSYTGQGETEAFF.